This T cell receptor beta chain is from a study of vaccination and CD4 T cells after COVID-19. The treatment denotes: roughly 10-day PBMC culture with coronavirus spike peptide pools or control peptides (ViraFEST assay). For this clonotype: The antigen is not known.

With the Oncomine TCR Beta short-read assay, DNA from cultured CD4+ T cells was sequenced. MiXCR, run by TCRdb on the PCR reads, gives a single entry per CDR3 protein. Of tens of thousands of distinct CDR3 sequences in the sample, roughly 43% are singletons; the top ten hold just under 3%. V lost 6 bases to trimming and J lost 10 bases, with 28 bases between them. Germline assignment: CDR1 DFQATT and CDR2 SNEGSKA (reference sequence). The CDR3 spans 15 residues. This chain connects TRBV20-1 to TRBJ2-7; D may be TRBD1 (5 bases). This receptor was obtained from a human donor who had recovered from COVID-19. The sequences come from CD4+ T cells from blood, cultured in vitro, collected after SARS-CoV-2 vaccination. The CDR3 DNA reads TGCAGTGCCCCAACTGCGACAGCCCCCGTTGAAAACCAGTACTTC. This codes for CSAPTATAPVENQYF.